The subject of this entry is one T cell receptor (beta chain). Its target is not known. The data belong to a study of cytomegalovirus exposure and HLA in healthy donors. Study results and caveats: At a 0.05 false discovery rate, a later analysis found approximately 15,000 TCR beta sequences to be associated with HLA alleles. Follow-up analysis seemed to connect common viral pathogens with several of the most significant clusters identified. Most TCR beta V segments were productive about 87% or about 30% of the time in an earlier analysis. By a later analysis, the bulk of CMV-associated TCR beta chains appeared HLA-restricted.

PCR involved 60 Vbeta and 13 Jbeta primers. Using immunoSEQ multiplex PCR, the repertoire was profiled, and TCRdb retains in-frame clones only, with some absent. Among some 150,000 clones listed, about 85% were seen once. Germline lookup yields CDR1 LGHNA and CDR2 YNFKEQ. The CDR3 consists of 15 residues. Trimming removed 4 bases at V and 2 bases at J, with 13 bases between. The sample consisted of PBMCs. This receptor was taken from a woman in her fifties or sixties in good health and CMV-seropositive. V and J are TRBV4-2 and TRBJ2-3; tentatively, D is TRBD2 (5 bases). CDR3 residues: CASSPRGSPTDTQYF. The CDR3 DNA reads TGTGCCAGCAGCCCCCGAGGGAGCCCCACAGATACGCAGTATTTT.